The clone carrying this T cell receptor (beta chain) was observed a handful of times. The antigen remains unidentified. The second PCR ran roughly 6 to 11 cycles with a sample-barcoded 5' primer and J-beta primers. TCRdb used MiXCR to reprocess the 5' RACE reads, holding one entry per CDR3 protein. The sample holds nearly 800,000 distinct CDR3 sequences, approximately 60% seen once. The data belong to a study of blood T cells in healthy people across ages. Study context: Capturing about one barcoded beta molecule per two T cells was achieved by template switching. Points from the study as a whole: In the absence of known donor CMV status, changes in expanded clonotypes were possibly confounded. Older age went with lower TCR beta diversity per million T cells, in a roughly linear way.

The CDR3 spans 16 residues. Germline values: CDR1 SEHNR, CDR2 FQNEAQ (reference sequence). V was pared by 5 bases and J by 3 bases, with 9 bases of the junction left unmatched. The sample comprised blood. This TCR was recovered from a man between 40 and 49 years old in good health. The chain links TRBV7-9 to TRBJ2-7; TRBD2 matches at 11 bases. DNA for the CDR3: TGTGCCAGCAGCCCCGCCGGGACTAGCGGACTCTACGAGCAGTACTTC. Translated: CASSPAGTSGLYEQYF.